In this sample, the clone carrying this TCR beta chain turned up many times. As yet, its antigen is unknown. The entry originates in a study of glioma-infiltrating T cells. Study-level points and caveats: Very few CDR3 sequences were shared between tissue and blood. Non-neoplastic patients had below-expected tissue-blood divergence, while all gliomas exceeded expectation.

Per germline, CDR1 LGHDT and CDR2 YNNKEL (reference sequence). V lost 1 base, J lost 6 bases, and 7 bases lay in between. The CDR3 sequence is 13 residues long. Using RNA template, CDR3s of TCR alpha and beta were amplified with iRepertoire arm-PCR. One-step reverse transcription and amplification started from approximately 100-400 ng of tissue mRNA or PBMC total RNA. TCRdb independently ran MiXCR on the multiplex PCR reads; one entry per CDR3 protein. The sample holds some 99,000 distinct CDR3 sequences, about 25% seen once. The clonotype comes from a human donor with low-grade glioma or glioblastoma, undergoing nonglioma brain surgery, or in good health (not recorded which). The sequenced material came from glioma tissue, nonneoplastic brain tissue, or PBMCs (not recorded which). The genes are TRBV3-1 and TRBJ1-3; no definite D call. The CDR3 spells CASSQGGINTIYF. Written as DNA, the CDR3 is TGTGCCAGCAGCCAAGGAGGGATAAACACCATATATTTT.